Here is one T cell receptor beta chain with its context. Its specificity is unknown. These data come from a study of cytomegalovirus exposure and HLA in healthy donors. Study-wide points: There were some 150 TCR beta chains listed as cytomegalovirus-associated. Usually a TCR sequence was rare, but some public TCRs were found in many donors. According to reports, the classifier identified cytomegalovirus status with high specificity and sensitivity.

The PCR employed 60 Vbeta primers together with 13 Jbeta primers. Measured with immunoSEQ multiplex PCR; TCRdb has only the in-frame clones, and not every one. The table includes about 150,000 clones, approximately 63% detected once. J lost 1 base, V lost 4 bases, and 0 bases had no gene match. This CDR3 region has 14 residues. Per germline, CDR1 MNHEY and CDR2 SMNVEV (reference sequence). This receptor was taken from a woman in her sixties in good health and CMV-seropositive. Input material: PBMCs. This rearrangement joins TRBV27 to TRBJ1-1; 10 positions agree with TRBD1. The CDR3 loop reads CASSWDRGNTEAFF. The CDR3 DNA follows: TGTGCCAGCAGTTGGGACAGGGGGAACACTGAAGCTTTCTTT.